This T cell receptor beta chain was profiled in a study of cytomegalovirus exposure and HLA in healthy donors (dated by TCRdb to 2017 to 2019). For the study in its entirety: According to a later analysis, the 120 validation repertoires were produced on the same platform as the approximately 610 repertoires of the first cohort. High-throughput TCR immunosequencing, statistical association of individual TCRs with disease status, and machine learning were combined to predict cytomegalovirus infection status. The study was designed to test whether signatures of past pathogen exposure could be identified by cataloging public T cell receptors. Along with the roughly 700-subject first cohort, a separate validation cohort of around 120 different subjects was used.

Broad study findings and their caveats: Most TCR sequences were seen in very few donors, while some public TCRs were found in many individuals. A total of 150 or so TCR beta chains were listed by the study as associated with cytomegalovirus. The authors suggested that the approach could potentially be generalized to other disease states and immunological phenotypes. In vitro tests confirmed that a few of the cytomegalovirus-associated TCR beta chains recognize cytomegalovirus antigens. Subsequent analysis determined that TCRs grouped into clusters in the first cohort also showed a tendency toward co-occurrence across the 120 validation repertoires, and 90% to 95% of cluster scores exceeded 0. All 120 or so repertoires were used to score co-occurrence in the validation cohort in a later analysis, because that analysis had no HLA typing for the cohort. Cytomegalovirus status was reported to be diagnosed by the classifier with high specificity and sensitivity in both the original and validation cohorts.

To note about this clone: It lacks a known antigen. Base qualities are not provided; no much larger clone lies one nucleotide away.

Separate from the roughly 660-subject first cohort, the validation cohort of about 110 subjects was the group to which the donors belonged. The library was prepared using the immunoSEQ multiplex PCR assay. On the study's bioinformatics: A statistical classification framework was built for diagnosing cytomegalovirus status from the catalog of TCR beta chain sequences. TCRdb re-hosts the immuneACCESS table, in-frame sequences only. Its copies lack some clones; in the studies checked, an unresolved V gene accounts for under half of them, and the cause for the rest is not known. The V and J calls and clone size were taken over from that table, and D and trimming were inferred from the DNA. Here the sample has some 120,000 clones; 90% to 96% occur a single time. The ten largest account for 1.7% of the sample. The TCR originated in a man younger than 35 in good health and CMV-seronegative. Sequencing was performed on PBMCs.

The bases read TGTGCCAGCAGCTCGACAGGGGGGTATGGCTACACCTTC. This translates into CASSSTGGYGYTF. In this chain, TRBV11-3 is recombined with TRBJ1-2; TRBD1 aligns with 9 central bases. The germline V gene sets CDR1 to SGHNT and CDR2 to YENEEA. The CDR3 holds 13 amino acids from the cysteine to the phenylalanine. Only CDR3 DNA remains: 39 bases, in frame from the first base. V and J are trimmed by 4 bases and 5 bases, and the gene matches miss 2 bases of the junction.